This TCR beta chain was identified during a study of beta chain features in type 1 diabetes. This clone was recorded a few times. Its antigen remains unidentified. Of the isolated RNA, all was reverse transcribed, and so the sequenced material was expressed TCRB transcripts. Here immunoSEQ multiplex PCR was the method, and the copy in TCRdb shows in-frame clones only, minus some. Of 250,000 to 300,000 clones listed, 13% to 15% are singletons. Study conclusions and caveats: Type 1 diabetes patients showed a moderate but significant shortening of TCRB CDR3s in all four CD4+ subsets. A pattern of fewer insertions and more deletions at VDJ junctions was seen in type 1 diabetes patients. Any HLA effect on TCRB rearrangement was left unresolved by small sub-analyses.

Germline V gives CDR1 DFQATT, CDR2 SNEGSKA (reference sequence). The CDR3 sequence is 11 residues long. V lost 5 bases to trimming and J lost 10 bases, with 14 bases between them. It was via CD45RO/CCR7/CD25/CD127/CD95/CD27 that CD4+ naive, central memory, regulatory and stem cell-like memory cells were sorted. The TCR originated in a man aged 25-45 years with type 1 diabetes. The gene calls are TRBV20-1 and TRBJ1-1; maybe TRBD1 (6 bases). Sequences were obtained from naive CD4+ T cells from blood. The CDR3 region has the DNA TGCAGTGCTTTCCAGGGGATCGCAGCTTTCTTT. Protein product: CSAFQGIAAFF.